This T cell receptor beta chain was sequenced for a study of radiotherapy plus CTLA-4 blockade in lung cancer. Overall study: Objective responses were documented in around 19% of patients, with disease control in about 31%.

This CDR3 has 15 amino acids. Losses at the gene ends were 8 bases for V and 4 bases for J; bases not matched to a gene: 8. CDR1 and CDR2 (germline): LNHDA, SQIVND (reference sequence). Clones were read by immunoSEQ multiplex PCR, and TCRdb kept only the in-frame ones, dropping some. The sample lists over 95,000 clones, 65% to 75% seen once, with around 3% in the top ten. This TCR came from a human donor with non-small cell lung cancer who had a partial response to radiotherapy plus ipilimumab. Some clones in this sample may be carry-over from other donors' samples. Sequencing used peripheral blood, obtained from a patient treated with radiotherapy plus ipilimumab. The chain links TRBV19 to TRBJ2-4; 10 bases are shared with TRBD2. CDR3 coding DNA: TGTGCCAGTCGAACTCAAGCGGGAGGGAAAAACATTCAGTACTTC. Residues: CASRTQAGGKNIQYF. The whole variable domain, filled in from reference TRBV19 and TRBJ2-4, reads DGGITQSPKYLFRKEGQNVTLSCEQNLNHDAMYWYRQDPGQGLRLIYYSQIVNDFQKGDIAEGYSVSREKKESFPLTVTSAQKNPTAFYLCASRTQAGGKNIQYFGAGTRLSVL.